A single sample gave rise to the 32 T cell receptor beta chains below, sequenced in a study of blood T cell repertoires in COVID-19. Profiled with immunoSEQ multiplex PCR; TCRdb holds only in-frame clones, not every one. Here the sample spans about 430,000 clones, around 89% being singletons. The material sequenced was PBMCs or T cells enriched from blood (not recorded which). The receptor source for this set is a woman aged 25 to 39 with acute COVID-19.

The chain is built from TRBV29-1 and TRBJ1-1; D call uncertain. CDR1 SQVTM and CDR2 ANQGSEA come from the germline V gene. Trimming stripped 6 bases from V and 5 bases from J, with 13 bases between. This CDR3 spans 12 amino acids. CDR3 loop: CSVPPGDTEAFF. The CDR3 DNA reads TGCAGCGTCCCACCCGGGGATACTGAAGCTTTCTTT.

The chain is built from TRBV7-9 and TRBJ1-4; D ambiguous. V gave up 2 bases and J gave up 7 bases, with 23 bases separating them. CDR1 and CDR2 (germline): SEHNR, FQNEAQ (reference sequence). The CDR3 has 18 residues. CDR3 sequence (DNA): TGTGCCAGCAGCTTAAATACACCGAGGAGCGAATACCCTGAAAAACTGTTTTTT. Its protein is CASSLNTPRSEYPEKLFF. Full variable domain (remainder filled in from reference TRBV7-9 and TRBJ1-4): DTGVSQNPRHKITKRGQNVTFRCDPISEHNRLYWYRQTLGQGPEFLTYFQNEAQLEKSRLLSDRFSAERPKGSFSTLEIQRTEQGDSAMYLCASSLNTPRSEYPEKLFFGSGTQLSVL.

The chain is built from TRBV2 and TRBJ2-3; a weak D match, TRBD2 (5 bases). V was cut by 3 bases and J by 1 base, with 11 bases left in between. The length of the CDR3 is 15 residues. In germline, CDR1 is SNHLY, CDR2 FYNNEI. For the CDR3, the DNA is TGTGCCAGCAGTGACTCGGGAATTGGCACAGATACGCAGTATTTT. Encoded protein: CASSDSGIGTDTQYF.

The chain uses TRBV7-9 and TRBJ2-1; TRBD1 is a possible D gene (5 bases). With 6 bases removed from V and 6 bases from J, the gap between germline ends came to 15 bases. The CDR3 sequence is 14 residues long. CDR1 and CDR2 (germline): SEHNR, FQNEAQ (reference sequence). CDR3 loop: CASSLTTESNEQFF. CDR3 in DNA: TGTGCCAGCAGTCTGACGACAGAGTCCAATGAGCAGTTCTTC.

The chain recombines TRBV30 with TRBJ1-2, with a possible D match to TRBD1 (6 bases). With 3 bases removed from V and 8 bases from J, the gap between germline ends came to 16 bases. The CDR3 has 13 amino acids. The germline gives CDR1 GTSNPN, CDR2 SVGIG (reference sequence). In nucleotides, the CDR3 is TGTGCCTGGAGCGGACAGCCGGTGGGGGGCTACACCTTC. This gives the protein CAWSGQPVGGYTF.

The gene calls are TRBV7-3 and TRBJ1-2; the match to TRBD1 covers 9 bases. The CDR3 runs to 13 residues. Germline CDR1 SGHTA, CDR2 FQGTGA. V trimming: 3 bases; J trimming: 4 bases; junction bases outside the gene matches: 0. The CDR3 here is CASSLDRGYGYTF. In nucleotides, the CDR3 is TGTGCCAGCAGCTTGGACAGGGGCTATGGCTACACCTTC.

This clone was detected only a few times. This chain uses TRBV27 with TRBJ2-7, with TRBD1 matching 7 bases. The CDR3 consists of 13 residues. The trim removed 6 bases at V and 5 bases at J, leaving 7 bases unmatched. The germline CDR1 and CDR2 sequences are MNHEY and SMNVEV (reference sequence). In DNA, the CDR3 is TGTGCCAGCAGGGGGACAGCTCGGGACGAGCAGTACTTC. Its translation is CASRGTARDEQYF.

This clone was seen just once. This chain links TRBV24-1 with TRBJ1-2; 7 positions match TRBD1. The ends lost 4 bases at V and 4 bases at J; junction bases unmatched: 8. The CDR3 is made up of 15 amino acids. Germline-derived CDR1 and CDR2 are KGHDR and SFDVKD. The CDR3 DNA reads TGTGCCACCAGTGACCCTAGACAGGGCCTCTATGGCTACACCTTC. Protein: CATSDPRQGLYGYTF.

The rearrangement links TRBV5-4 to TRBJ2-1; 9 bases are a match to TRBD2. This CDR3 has 16 residues. Germline-derived CDR1 and CDR2 are SGHNT and YYREEE (reference sequence). Trimming cost V 3 bases and J 4 bases; bases outside gene matches: 8. As DNA, the CDR3 is TGTGCCAGCAGCTCCCGAAAGCGGGGGGAATACAATGAGCAGTTCTTC. Its translation is CASSSRKRGEYNEQFF.

In the case of this clone: The CDR3 does not close with the conserved phenylalanine or tryptophan, likely indicating a read error. Because the CDR3's place on the DNA is in doubt, the DNA is left out and the CDR3 is given as listed by TCRdb. The rearrangement links TRBV15 to TRBJ1-2. The CDR3 contains 12 residues when both ends are counted. CDR1 is LNHNV and CDR2 is YYDKDF in the germline V gene (reference sequence). This chain's CDR3 is CATSRELPEEAY.

This chain links TRBV6-2 or TRBV6-3 with TRBJ1-2, with D tentatively TRBD1 (5 bases). The CDR3 has 19 residues. Trimming stripped 0 bases from V and 4 bases from J, with 24 bases between. Germline CDR1 is MNHEY and CDR2 is SVGEGT. The chain's CDR3 is CASSYSQRQLRNLSYGYTF. CDR3 DNA sequence: TGTGCCAGCAGTTACTCGCAGAGACAGCTGCGAAACCTCTCCTATGGCTACACCTTC.

The chain combines TRBV7-2 with TRBJ2-7, with TRBD1 matching 9 bases. This CDR3 comprises 15 residues. Germline values: CDR1 SGHTA, CDR2 FQGNSA. The V gene end was trimmed by 5 bases and the J gene end by 3 bases; junction bases not matched to a gene: 8. The CDR3 reads CASSPGQGKFYEQYF. The CDR3, as DNA: TGTGCCAGCAGCCCAGGACAGGGGAAGTTCTACGAGCAGTACTTC. The complete variable domain, with remaining parts taken from reference TRBV7-2 and TRBJ2-7, reads GAGVSQSPSNKVTEKGKDVELRCDPISGHTALYWYRQSLGQGLEFLIYFQGNSAPDKSGLPSDRFSAERTGGSVSTLTIQRTQQEDSAVYLCASSPGQGKFYEQYFGPGTRLTVT.

Comment on this clone: This sample includes further DNA sequences coding for the same CDR3. The rearrangement uses TRBV5-1 and TRBJ1-1; D remains ambiguous. This CDR3 has 14 residues. Deletions cut 0 bases from V and 1 base from J, with 7 bases between. Germline CDR1 SGHRS, CDR2 YFSETQ. The CDR3 loop reads CASSLVPENTEAFF. CDR3 nucleotide sequence: TGCGCCAGCAGCTTGGTTCCAGAGAACACTGAAGCTTTCTTT.

The rearrangement uses TRBV7-2 and TRBJ2-2; D may be TRBD1 (6 bases). The CDR3 spans 15 residues. Germline V lookup: CDR1 SGHTA, CDR2 FQGNSA. V lost 5 bases and J lost 4, with 14 bases in between. DNA of the CDR3: TGTGCCAGCAGCGTAAACAGGGCTGGCACCGGGGAGCTGTTTTTT. This encodes CASSVNRAGTGELFF. The variable domain in full, completed from reference TRBV7-2 and TRBJ2-2, reads GAGVSQSPSNKVTEKGKDVELRCDPISGHTALYWYRQSLGQGLEFLIYFQGNSAPDKSGLPSDRFSAERTGGSVSTLTIQRTQQEDSAVYLCASSVNRAGTGELFFGEGSRLTVL.

On this clone: The same CDR3 arises from other DNA sequences in this sample as well. DNA for the CDR3: TGTGCCAGCTCACCCGACAGGGAGGAAAAACTGTTTTTT. Its protein product is CASSPDREEKLFF. J is TRBJ1-4 and V is TRBV18; TRBD1 matches 7 bases. In germline, CDR1 is KGHSH, CDR2 LQKENI. The CDR3 covers 13 residues. Unmatched junction bases numbered 3, after V lost 3 bases and J lost 8 bases.

V gene TRBV5-1 combines with J gene TRBJ2-3, with D possibly being TRBD2 (5 bases). The germline gives CDR1 SGHRS, CDR2 YFSETQ. The V end lost 2 bases, the J end lost 2 bases, and 12 bases lay between the germline ends. The CDR3 loop spans 15 amino acids. This chain's CDR3 is CASSFRAELTDTQYF. The CDR3 nucleotides read TGCGCCAGCAGCTTTCGAGCGGAACTCACAGATACGCAGTATTTT.

This chain joins TRBV5-6 and TRBJ2-7; weak D call: TRBD1 (5 bases). Germline CDR1 SGHDT, CDR2 YYEEEE. The ends were cut back, 0 bases at V and 3 bases at J, with 10 bases in the middle. This CDR3 contains 14 residues. The CDR3 DNA reads as TGTGCCAGCAGCTTGGGACAGAAGAGCTACGAGCAGTACTTC. Its protein product is CASSLGQKSYEQYF.

The V gene is TRBV5-8, the J gene TRBJ1-5; TRBD1 matches 7 bases. V dropped 4 bases and J dropped 4; count of bases not matched to a gene: 17. This CDR3 spans 18 amino acids. Germline assignment: CDR1 SGHTS and CDR2 YDEGEE. CDR3 DNA: TGTGCCAGCAGCCTGACAGGGCGAGGTCAGGGCAGAAATCAGCCCCAGCATTTT. Translation gives CASSLTGRGQGRNQPQHF.

V and J are TRBV14 and TRBJ1-2, with 9 nucleotides matching TRBD1. Trimming took 0 bases from V and 8 from J; bases not matched to a gene: 10. The CDR3 spans 16 residues. The germline V gene has CDR1 SGHDN and CDR2 FVKESK. The CDR3 reads CASSQEGRGTGNGYTF. DNA for the CDR3: TGTGCCAGCAGCCAAGAAGGTAGAGGGACAGGGAACGGCTACACCTTC.

This chain uses TRBV5-1 with TRBJ1-1, with no clear D. The V end was cut by 2 bases, the J end by 3 bases, with 14 bases between. CDR3 length: 15 amino acids. Germline V gives CDR1 SGHRS, CDR2 YFSETQ. CDR3 in amino acids: CASSFGVAIYTEAFF. CDR3 sequence (DNA): TGCGCCAGCAGCTTTGGGGTAGCGATTTACACTGAAGCTTTCTTT. Looking up the rest from reference TRBV5-1 and TRBJ1-1 gives the full variable domain: KAGVTQTPRYLIKTRGQQVTLSCSPISGHRSVSWYQQTPGQGLQFLFEYFSETQRNKGNFPGRFSGRQFSNSRSEMNVSTLELGDSALYLCASSFGVAIYTEAFFGQGTRLTVV.

CDR3 nucleotides: TGTGCCAGCAGCTTAGGTTATCCGGTGCGGACTGAAGCTTTCTTT. Encoded protein: CASSLGYPVRTEAFF. The rearrangement joins TRBV7-9 to TRBJ1-1; unclear D gene. Germline-derived CDR1 and CDR2 are SEHNR and FQNEAQ (reference sequence). This CDR3 spans 15 amino acids. Trimming removed 1 base at V and 5 bases at J, with 14 bases between.

The chain's CDR3 is CASSFRGFQEAFF. DNA of the CDR3: TGTGCCAGCAGTTTCCGGGGTTTTCAAGAAGCTTTCTTT. This chain connects TRBV12-3 or TRBV12-4 to TRBJ1-1; D call uncertain. With 3 bases removed from V and 8 bases from J, the gap between germline ends came to 13 bases. The CDR3 consists of 13 residues.

The chain links TRBV9 to TRBJ2-1; perhaps TRBD2 as D (6 bases). Trimming removed 1 base at V and 0 bases at J, with 14 bases between. The germline gives CDR1 SGDLS, CDR2 YYNGEE. The length of the CDR3 is 17 residues. CDR3 sequence reads: CASSVRFGGVSYNEQFF. DNA of the CDR3: TGTGCCAGCAGCGTAAGGTTCGGGGGAGTCTCCTACAATGAGCAGTTCTTC. Full variable domain (rest looked up from reference TRBV9 and TRBJ2-1): DSGVTQTPKHLITATGQRVTLRCSPRSGDLSVYWYQQSLDQGLQFLIQYYNGEERAKGNILERFSAQQFPDLHSELNLSSLELGDSALYFCASSVRFGGVSYNEQFFGPGTRLTVL.

This chain connects TRBV18 to TRBJ2-7; the D gene is possibly TRBD2 (7 bases). Germline V gene lookup returns CDR1 KGHSH and CDR2 LQKENI. The CDR3 consists of 13 residues. Trimming cost V 0 bases and J 6 bases, with 9 bases left between them. The DNA of the CDR3 is TGTGCCAGCTCACCACCGGGGGGGCGCGAGCAGTACTTC. Its protein product is CASSPPGGREQYF.

V gene TRBV19 combines with J gene TRBJ1-3; the D is unclear. Germline CDR1 is LNHDA and CDR2 is SQIVND (reference sequence). V was cut by 4 bases and J by 0 bases, with 7 bases left in between. The CDR3 has 14 amino acids. The CDR3 protein is CASSKSPSGNTIYF. The DNA for the CDR3 is TGTGCCAGTAGTAAGAGCCCCTCTGGAAACACCATATATTTT. Full variable domain (outside the CDR3, taken from reference TRBV19 and TRBJ1-3): DGGITQSPKYLFRKEGQNVTLSCEQNLNHDAMYWYRQDPGQGLRLIYYSQIVNDFQKGDIAEGYSVSREKKESFPLTVTSAQKNPTAFYLCASSKSPSGNTIYFGEGSWLTVV.

This chain connects TRBV7-3 to TRBJ1-6, with D possibly TRBD1 on 6 matching bases. Trimming cost V 4 bases and J 0 bases, with 16 bases left between them. Germline V lookup: CDR1 SGHTA, CDR2 FQGTGA. The CDR3 sequence is 18 residues long. The CDR3 nucleotides are TGTGCCAGCAGCTCACCGGACAGCACCAGCTCCTATAATTCACCCCTCCACTTT. Its translation: CASSSPDSTSSYNSPLHF. Using reference TRBV7-3 and TRBJ1-6 for the parts outside the CDR3, the full variable domain is GAGVSQTPSNKVTEKGKYVELRCDPISGHTALYWYRQSLGQGPEFLIYFQGTGAADDSGLPNDRFFAVRPEGSVSTLKIQRTERGDSAVYLCASSSPDSTSSYNSPLHFGNGTRLTVT.

V and J are TRBV3-1 (or the pseudogene TRBV3-2) and TRBJ1-3; TRBD1 is a possible D gene (5 bases). Trimming cost V 4 bases and J 0 bases, with 13 bases left between them. CDR1 LGHDT and CDR2 YNNKEL come from the germline V gene (reference sequence). This CDR3 contains 16 residues. CDR3 amino acids: CASSRKTTVSGNTIYF. The CDR3 bases are TGTGCCAGCAGCCGAAAAACGACAGTCTCTGGAAACACCATATATTTT.

This rearrangement joins TRBV7-9 to TRBJ1-5; 7 bases line up with TRBD1. This CDR3 has 13 amino acids. Germline CDR1 and CDR2: SEHNR and FQNEAQ (reference sequence). J gave up 5 bases and V 5 bases, and 3 bases lay outside the gene matches. In DNA, the CDR3 is TGTGCCAGCAGCCTGGGGACAGATCAGCCCCAGCATTTT. This sequence encodes CASSLGTDQPQHF.

This chain joins TRBV18 and TRBJ2-2; a weak D match, TRBD2 (5 bases). There are 14 residues in the CDR3. V shed 0 bases and J shed 3 bases, with 5 bases lying between them. In germline, CDR1 is KGHSH, CDR2 LQKENI. The CDR3 loop is CASSPPRDTGELFF. The CDR3 region has the DNA TGTGCCAGCTCACCACCGCGGGACACCGGGGAGCTGTTTTTT. Using reference TRBV18 and TRBJ2-2 for the parts outside the CDR3, the full variable domain is NAGVMQNPRHLVRRRGQEARLRCSPMKGHSHVYWYRQLPEEGLKFMVYLQKENIIDESGMPKERFSAEFPKEGPSILRIQQVVRGDSAAYFCASSPPRDTGELFFGEGSRLTVL.

This chain links TRBV5-1 with TRBJ2-1, with 13 bases identical to TRBD2. CDR1 and CDR2 (germline): SGHRS, YFSETQ. The V and J ends lost 2 bases and 3 bases, in that order; junction bases with no gene match: 5. This CDR3 contains 17 residues. The CDR3 DNA follows: TGCGCCAGCAGCTTCGGGACTAGCGGGGCTATCTACAATGAGCAGTTCTTC. Translation: CASSFGTSGAIYNEQFF.

The J gene is TRBJ2-1, the V gene TRBV20-1, with TRBD1 matching over 7 bases. Losses at the gene ends were 3 bases for V and 4 bases for J; bases not matched to a gene: 9. Germline CDR1 DFQATT, CDR2 SNEGSKA (reference sequence). CDR3 length equals 15 residues. The CDR3 DNA follows: TGCAGTGCTAGTAAAAGGGACAGTTGGTACAATGAGCAGTTCTTC. It codes for CSASKRDSWYNEQFF.

The rearrangement joins TRBV27 to TRBJ1-2; D is possibly TRBD1 (5 bases). CDR1 MNHEY and CDR2 SMNVEV come from the germline V gene (reference sequence). Trimming pared 4 bases from V and 4 bases from J, leaving 13 bases between. The CDR3 extends over 14 amino acids. Written as DNA, the CDR3 is TGTGCCAGCAGTTCCTTAGACAGAATCTATGGCTACACCTTC. Protein product: CASSSLDRIYGYTF.